The entry below describes one T cell receptor (beta chain). The sample belongs to a study of blood T cell repertoires in COVID-19. Clones were sequenced by immunoSEQ multiplex PCR, and TCRdb holds only the in-frame ones, with some missing. The data contain 120,000 to 150,000 clones, roughly 90% of them singletons. Participants were aged roughly 18 to 89 years from around 24 US areas. The study assigned cohorts using participant-reported clinical history. The V end was cut by 0 bases, the J end by 6 bases, with 9 bases between. The germline V gene encodes CDR1 MRHNA and CDR2 SNTAGT. The CDR3 runs to 14 residues.

This rearrangement joins TRBV6-4 to TRBJ2-1; D possibly corresponds to TRBD2 (5 bases). The source of this sequence is a woman aged 25 to 39 with acute COVID-19. Sequencing input: PBMCs or T cells enriched from blood (not recorded which). DNA for the CDR3: TGTGCCAGCAGTGACTCGCGTCGGGGCAATGAGCAGTTCTTC. Translation gives CASSDSRRGNEQFF.